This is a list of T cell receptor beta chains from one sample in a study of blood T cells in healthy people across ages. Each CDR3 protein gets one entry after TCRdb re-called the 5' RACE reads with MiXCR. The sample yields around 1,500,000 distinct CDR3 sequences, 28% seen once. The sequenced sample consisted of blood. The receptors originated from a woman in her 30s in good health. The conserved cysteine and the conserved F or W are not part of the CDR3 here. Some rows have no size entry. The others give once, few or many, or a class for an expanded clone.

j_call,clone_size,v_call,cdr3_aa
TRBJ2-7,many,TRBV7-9,ASSAGLAVYEQY
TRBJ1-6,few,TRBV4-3,ASSQEGGTSPLH
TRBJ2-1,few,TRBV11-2,ASIEGTGDYNEQF
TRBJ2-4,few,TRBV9,ASSPQLNLAKNIQY
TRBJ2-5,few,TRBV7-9,ASSPRDLAKGLYQETQY
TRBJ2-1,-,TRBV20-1,SALAGSGPHEQF
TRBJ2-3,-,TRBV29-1,SVEEPKGKIDTQY
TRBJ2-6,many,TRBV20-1,SGQLRGANVLT
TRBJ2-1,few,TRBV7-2,ASSRTSRVGEQF
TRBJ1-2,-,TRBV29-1,SVEDRDSEPPRDGYT